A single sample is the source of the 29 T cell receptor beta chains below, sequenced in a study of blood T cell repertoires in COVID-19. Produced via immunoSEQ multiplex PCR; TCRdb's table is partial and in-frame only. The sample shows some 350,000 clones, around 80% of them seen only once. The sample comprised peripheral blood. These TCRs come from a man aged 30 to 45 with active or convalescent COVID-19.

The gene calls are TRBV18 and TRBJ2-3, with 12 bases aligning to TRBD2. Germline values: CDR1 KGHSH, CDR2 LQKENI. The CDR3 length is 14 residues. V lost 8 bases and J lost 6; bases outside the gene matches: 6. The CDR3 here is CASLTSGSLDTQYF. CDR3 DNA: TGTGCCAGCCTGACTAGCGGGAGCTTGGATACGCAGTATTTT.

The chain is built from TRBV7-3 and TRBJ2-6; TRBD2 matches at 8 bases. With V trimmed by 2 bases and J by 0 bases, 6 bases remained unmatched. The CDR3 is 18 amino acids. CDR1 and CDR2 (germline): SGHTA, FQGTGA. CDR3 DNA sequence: TGTGCCAGCAGCTTAGGGGGCGGGAGGTTCTCTGGGGCCAACGTCCTGACTTTC. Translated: CASSLGGGRFSGANVLTF.

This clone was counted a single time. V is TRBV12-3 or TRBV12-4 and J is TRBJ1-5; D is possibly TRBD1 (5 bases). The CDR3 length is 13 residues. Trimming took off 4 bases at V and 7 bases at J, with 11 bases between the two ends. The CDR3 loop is CASSWDGGQPQHF. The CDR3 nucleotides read TGTGCCAGCAGTTGGGACGGAGGGCAGCCCCAGCATTTT.

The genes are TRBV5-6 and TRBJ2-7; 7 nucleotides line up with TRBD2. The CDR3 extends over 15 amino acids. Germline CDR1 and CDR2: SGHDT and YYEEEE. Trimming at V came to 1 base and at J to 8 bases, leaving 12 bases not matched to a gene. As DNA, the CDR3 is TGTGCCAGCAGCTTGAGGGGACTACCCCCTACGCAGCAGTACTTC. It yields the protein CASSLRGLPPTQQYF.

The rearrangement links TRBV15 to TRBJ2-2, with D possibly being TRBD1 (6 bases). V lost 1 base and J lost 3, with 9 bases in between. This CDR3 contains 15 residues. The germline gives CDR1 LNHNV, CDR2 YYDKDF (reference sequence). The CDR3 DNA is TGTGCCACCAGCAGAGGCGACAGGTACACCGGGGAGCTGTTTTTT. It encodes CATSRGDRYTGELFF.

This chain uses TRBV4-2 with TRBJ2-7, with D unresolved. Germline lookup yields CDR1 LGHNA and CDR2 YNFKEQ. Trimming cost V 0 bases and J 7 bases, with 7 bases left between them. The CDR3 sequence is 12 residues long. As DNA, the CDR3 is TGTGCCAGCAGCCAAGATGAGCAAGAGCAGTACTTC. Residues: CASSQDEQEQYF.

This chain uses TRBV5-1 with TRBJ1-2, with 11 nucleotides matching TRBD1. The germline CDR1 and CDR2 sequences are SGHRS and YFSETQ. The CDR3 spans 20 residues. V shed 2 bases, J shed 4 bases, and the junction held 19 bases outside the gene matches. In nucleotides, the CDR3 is TGCGCCAGCAGCTTATGGTTAAGGGGACAGGGGGATCTACCTAGCTATGGCTACACCTTC. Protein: CASSLWLRGQGDLPSYGYTF.

The CDR3 loop is CASSVAITGVNSPLHF. The DNA for the CDR3 is TGTGCCAGCAGCGTAGCTATTACGGGAGTGAATTCACCCCTCCACTTT. V gene TRBV9 combines with J gene TRBJ1-6, with D hard to call. This CDR3 region has 16 residues. V gave up 0 bases and J gave up 7 bases, with 14 bases separating them. The germline gives CDR1 SGDLS, CDR2 YYNGEE.

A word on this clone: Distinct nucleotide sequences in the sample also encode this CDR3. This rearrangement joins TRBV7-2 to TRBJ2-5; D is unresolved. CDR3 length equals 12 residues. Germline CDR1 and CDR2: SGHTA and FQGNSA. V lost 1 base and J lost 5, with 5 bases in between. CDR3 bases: TGTGCCAGCAGCTTAGTTCGGGAGACCCAGTACTTC. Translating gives CASSLVRETQYF.

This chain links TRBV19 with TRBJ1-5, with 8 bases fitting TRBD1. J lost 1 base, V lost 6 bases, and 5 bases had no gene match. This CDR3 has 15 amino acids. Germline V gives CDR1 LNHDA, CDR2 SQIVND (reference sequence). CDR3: CASSRDRGSNQPQHF. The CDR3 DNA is TGTGCCAGTAGCCGCGACAGGGGAAGCAATCAGCCCCAGCATTTT.

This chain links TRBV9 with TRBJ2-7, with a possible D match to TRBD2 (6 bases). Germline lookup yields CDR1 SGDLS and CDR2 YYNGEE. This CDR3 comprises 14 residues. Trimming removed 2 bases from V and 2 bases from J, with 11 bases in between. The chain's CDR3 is CASSVGGLAYEQYF. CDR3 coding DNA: TGTGCCAGCAGCGTTGGGGGACTGGCCTACGAGCAGTACTTC.

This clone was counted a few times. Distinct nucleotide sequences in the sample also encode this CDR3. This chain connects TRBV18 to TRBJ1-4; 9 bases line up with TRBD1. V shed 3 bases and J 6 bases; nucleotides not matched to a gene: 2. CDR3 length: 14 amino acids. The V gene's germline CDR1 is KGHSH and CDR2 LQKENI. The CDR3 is CASSPGQGDEKLFF. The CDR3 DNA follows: TGTGCCAGCTCACCGGGACAGGGTGATGAAAAACTGTTTTTT.

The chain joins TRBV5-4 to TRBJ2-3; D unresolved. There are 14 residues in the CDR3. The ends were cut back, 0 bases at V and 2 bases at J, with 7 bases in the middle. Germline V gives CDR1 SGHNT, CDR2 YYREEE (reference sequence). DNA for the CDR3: TGTGCCAGCAGCTTGGAACAGATCACAGATACGCAGTATTTT. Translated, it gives CASSLEQITDTQYF.

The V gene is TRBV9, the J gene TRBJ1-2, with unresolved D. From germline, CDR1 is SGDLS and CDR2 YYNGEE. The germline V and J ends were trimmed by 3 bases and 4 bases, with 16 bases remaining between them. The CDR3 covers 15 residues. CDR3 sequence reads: CASSAPPEGGYGYTF. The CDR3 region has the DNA TGTGCCAGCAGCGCGCCCCCCGAGGGCGGCTATGGCTACACCTTC.

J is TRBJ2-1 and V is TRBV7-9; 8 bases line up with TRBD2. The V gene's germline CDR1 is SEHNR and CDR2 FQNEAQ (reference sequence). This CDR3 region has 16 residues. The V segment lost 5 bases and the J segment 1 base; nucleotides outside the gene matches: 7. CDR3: CASSTQTSASYNEQFF. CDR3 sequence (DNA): TGTGCCAGCAGCACCCAGACTAGCGCATCCTACAATGAGCAGTTCTTC.

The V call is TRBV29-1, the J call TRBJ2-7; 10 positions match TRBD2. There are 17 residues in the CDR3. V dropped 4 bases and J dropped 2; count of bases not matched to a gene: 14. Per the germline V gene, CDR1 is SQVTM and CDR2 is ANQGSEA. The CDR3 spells CSVGPRTSGSGPYEQYF. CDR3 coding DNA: TGCAGCGTTGGGCCCAGGACTAGCGGCTCTGGTCCCTACGAGCAGTACTTC.

DNA of the CDR3: TGCGCCAGCAGATTAACTAGCGGGTCCTACAATGAGCAGTTCTTC. The encoded protein is CASRLTSGSYNEQFF. V gene TRBV5-1 combines with J gene TRBJ2-1; TRBD2 matches 9 bases. V shed 5 bases and J 1 base; nucleotides not matched to a gene: 4. Germline V gene sequence: CDR1 SGHRS, CDR2 YFSETQ. The CDR3 runs 15 residues.

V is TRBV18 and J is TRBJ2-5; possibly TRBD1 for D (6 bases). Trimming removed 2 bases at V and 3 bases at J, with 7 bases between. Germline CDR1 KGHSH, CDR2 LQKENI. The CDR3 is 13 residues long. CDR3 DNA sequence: TGTGCCAGCTCACCAGGGGGCGAAGAGACCCAGTACTTC. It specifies CASSPGGEETQYF.

DNA of the CDR3: TGTGCCAGCTCCCTGTCAGGGGGGCAAGAGACCCAGTACTTC. Translating it yields CASSLSGGQETQYF. The chain couples TRBV18 to TRBJ2-5; perhaps TRBD1 as D (7 bases). CDR1 is KGHSH and CDR2 is LQKENI in the germline V gene. The CDR3 is made up of 14 amino acids. V was pared by 6 bases and J by 2 bases, with 13 bases between. Supplemented by reference TRBV18 and TRBJ2-5, the full variable domain reads NAGVMQNPRHLVRRRGQEARLRCSPMKGHSHVYWYRQLPEEGLKFMVYLQKENIIDESGMPKERFSAEFPKEGPSILRIQQVVRGDSAAYFCASSLSGGQETQYFGPGTRLLVL.

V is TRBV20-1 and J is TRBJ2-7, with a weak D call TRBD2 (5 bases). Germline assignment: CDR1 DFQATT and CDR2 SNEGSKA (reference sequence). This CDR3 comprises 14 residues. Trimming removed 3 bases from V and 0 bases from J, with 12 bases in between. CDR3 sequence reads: CSASIGISSYEQYF. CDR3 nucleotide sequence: TGCAGTGCTAGTATCGGGATTAGCTCCTACGAGCAGTACTTC.

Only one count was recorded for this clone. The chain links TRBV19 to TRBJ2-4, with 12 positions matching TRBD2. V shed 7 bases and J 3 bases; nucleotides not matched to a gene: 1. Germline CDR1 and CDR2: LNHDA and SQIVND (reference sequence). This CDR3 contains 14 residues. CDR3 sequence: CASTGLAGKNIQYF. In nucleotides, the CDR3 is TGTGCCAGTACGGGACTAGCGGGCAAAAACATTCAGTACTTC.

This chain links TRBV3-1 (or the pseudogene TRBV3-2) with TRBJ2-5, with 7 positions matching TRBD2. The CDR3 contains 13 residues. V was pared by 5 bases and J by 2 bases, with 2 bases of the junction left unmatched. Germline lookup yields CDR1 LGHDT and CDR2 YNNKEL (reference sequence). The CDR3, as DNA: TGTGCCAGCAGCACGGGACTACAAGAGACCCAGTACTTC. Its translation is CASSTGLQETQYF.

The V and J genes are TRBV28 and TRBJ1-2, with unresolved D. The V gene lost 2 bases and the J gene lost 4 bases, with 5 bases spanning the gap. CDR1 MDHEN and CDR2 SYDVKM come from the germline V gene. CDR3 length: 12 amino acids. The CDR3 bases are TGTGCCAGCAGTTTAACTCTCTATGGCTACACCTTC. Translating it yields CASSLTLYGYTF.

The CDR3 loop is CASSLFRQGGSEAFF. CDR3 DNA sequence: TGTGCCAGCAGCTTGTTTCGGCAGGGGGGTTCTGAAGCTTTCTTT. The V gene is TRBV5-4, the J gene TRBJ1-1; TRBD1 aligns across 7 bases. The CDR3 consists of 15 residues. Germline assignment: CDR1 SGHNT and CDR2 YYREEE (reference sequence). V was pared by 1 base and J by 6 bases, with 9 bases of the junction left unmatched.

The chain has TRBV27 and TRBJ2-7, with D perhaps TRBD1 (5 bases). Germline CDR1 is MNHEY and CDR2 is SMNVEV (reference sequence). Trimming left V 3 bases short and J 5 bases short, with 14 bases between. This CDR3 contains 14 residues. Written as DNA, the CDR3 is TGTGCCAGCAGTTTCACAGGCCCAGGCAACGAGCAGTACTTC. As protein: CASSFTGPGNEQYF.

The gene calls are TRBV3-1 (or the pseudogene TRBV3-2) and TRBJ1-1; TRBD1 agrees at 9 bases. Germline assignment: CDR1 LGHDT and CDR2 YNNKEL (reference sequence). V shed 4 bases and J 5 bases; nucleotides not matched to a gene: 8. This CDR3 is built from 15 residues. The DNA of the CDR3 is TGTGCCAGCAGCCGATATGACAGGGGGAGGACTGAAGCTTTCTTT. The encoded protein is CASSRYDRGRTEAFF.

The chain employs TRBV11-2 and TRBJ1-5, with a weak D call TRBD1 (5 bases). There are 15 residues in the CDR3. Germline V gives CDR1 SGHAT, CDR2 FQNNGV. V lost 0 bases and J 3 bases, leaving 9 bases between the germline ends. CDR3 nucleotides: TGTGCCAGCAGCTTAGAGGGACTCACCAATCAGCCCCAGCATTTT. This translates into CASSLEGLTNQPQHF.

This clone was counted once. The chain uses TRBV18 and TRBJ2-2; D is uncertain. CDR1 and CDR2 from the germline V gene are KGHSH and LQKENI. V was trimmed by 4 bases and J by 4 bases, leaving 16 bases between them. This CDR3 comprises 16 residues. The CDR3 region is CASSRAALPPTGELFF. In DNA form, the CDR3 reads TGTGCCAGCTCACGCGCGGCCTTACCACCCACCGGGGAGCTGTTTTTT.

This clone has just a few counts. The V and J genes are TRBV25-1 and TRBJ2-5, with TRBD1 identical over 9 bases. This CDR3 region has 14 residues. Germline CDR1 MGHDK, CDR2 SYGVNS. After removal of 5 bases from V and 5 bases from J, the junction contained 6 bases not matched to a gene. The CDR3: CASSSTGGRETQYF. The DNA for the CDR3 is TGTGCCAGCAGTTCTACAGGGGGCAGGGAGACCCAGTACTTC.